This entry lists 14 T cell receptor beta chains sequenced from one sample in a study of blood T cell repertoires in COVID-19. Profiling relied on immunoSEQ multiplex PCR, and the TCRdb table lists in-frame clones only, not all of them. The sample holds roughly 220,000 clones, approximately 86% seen once. The sample consisted of peripheral blood. These receptors were taken from a man between 60 and 70 years old with acute or convalescent COVID-19.

This rearrangement joins TRBV24-1 to TRBJ2-5, with 7 positions matching TRBD2. The CDR3 is 15 residues long. The germline gives CDR1 KGHDR, CDR2 SFDVKD. V trimming: 3 bases; J trimming: 3 bases; junction bases outside the gene matches: 6. The CDR3, as DNA: TGTGCCACCAGTGATACGACTAGCCCGAAAGAGACCCAGTACTTC. Amino acid sequence: CATSDTTSPKETQYF.

The gene calls are TRBV5-6 and TRBJ2-7; 8 nucleotides line up with TRBD1. CDR3 length: 13 residues. J gave up 7 bases and V 5 bases, and 8 bases lay outside the gene matches. CDR1 is SGHDT, CDR2 YYEEEE, per germline. The CDR3 here is CASRGRGLIEQYF. CDR3 bases: TGTGCCAGCAGGGGCAGGGGGCTGATAGAGCAGTACTTC.

The chain employs TRBV19 and TRBJ2-3, with TRBD2 as a possible D gene (6 bases). CDR3 size: 13 residues. Germline V gene data show CDR1 as LNHDA and CDR2 as SQIVND (reference sequence). V lost 4 bases to trimming and J lost 5 bases, with 10 bases between them. The CDR3 loop reads CASSRRRGDTQYF. CDR3 DNA: TGTGCCAGTAGTAGGAGGAGGGGAGATACGCAGTATTTT.

This sequence joins TRBV7-2 and TRBJ2-7, with TRBD1 matching 8 bases. This CDR3 has 15 amino acids. Germline assignment: CDR1 SGHTA and CDR2 FQGNSA. V was pared by 4 bases and J by 1 base, with 6 bases of the junction left unmatched. This CDR3 is CASSSRGQESYEQYF. CDR3 nucleotides: TGTGCCAGCAGCTCGCGGGGACAGGAGTCCTACGAGCAGTACTTC.

The genes are TRBV7-9 and TRBJ1-1; no definite D call. The CDR3 consists of 14 residues. From germline, CDR1 is SEHNR and CDR2 FQNEAQ (reference sequence). The ends were cut back, 5 bases at V and 4 bases at J, with 14 bases in the middle. CDR3 residues: CASSPRGSGTEAFF. CDR3 bases: TGTGCCAGCAGCCCGCGGGGTTCGGGCACTGAAGCTTTCTTT.

This clone was found once. The J gene is TRBJ2-1, the V gene TRBV6-5, with 9 bases fitting TRBD1. CDR3 length: 13 amino acids. The V gene's germline CDR1 is MNHEY and CDR2 SVGAGI. V shed 7 bases and J 5 bases; nucleotides not matched to a gene: 3. The CDR3 sequence is CASTDRGDNEQFF. CDR3 nucleotides: TGTGCCAGCACAGACAGGGGGGACAATGAGCAGTTCTTC.

V gene TRBV6-6 combines with J gene TRBJ2-5, with D tentatively TRBD1 (7 bases). V shed 4 bases and J shed 3 bases, with 15 bases lying between them. The CDR3 sequence is 15 residues long. Looked up from germline, CDR1 is MNHNY and CDR2 is SVGAGI (reference sequence). This chain's CDR3 is CASSFRQGGEETQYF. The CDR3 DNA is TGTGCCAGCAGTTTCCGACAGGGAGGCGAAGAGACCCAGTACTTC.

CDR3 residues: CASSGTANTGELFF. CDR3 coding DNA: TGTGCCAGCAGCGGGACAGCGAACACCGGGGAGCTGTTTTTT. The chain recombines TRBV27 with TRBJ2-2, with 7 bases that match TRBD1. The germline CDR1 and CDR2 sequences are MNHEY and SMNVEV (reference sequence). The CDR3 has 14 residues. The ends lost 6 bases at V and 0 bases at J; junction bases unmatched: 1.

V and J are TRBV3-1 (or the pseudogene TRBV3-2) and TRBJ2-7, with TRBD1 matching over 9 bases. V was clipped by 2 bases and J by 3 bases; unmatched bases: 5. The CDR3 runs to 15 residues. Per the germline V gene, CDR1 is LGHDT and CDR2 is YNNKEL (reference sequence). CDR3 amino acids: CASSQTGGGGYEQYF. The CDR3 bases are TGTGCCAGCAGCCAAACAGGGGGCGGGGGCTACGAGCAGTACTTC.

CDR3 residues: CATSDPRVAYNEQFF. The CDR3 DNA reads TGTGCCACCAGTGATCCCAGGGTAGCCTACAATGAGCAGTTCTTC. The chain uses TRBV24-1 and TRBJ2-1, with D possibly matching TRBD1 (5 bases). Germline-derived CDR1 and CDR2 are KGHDR and SFDVKD. This CDR3 comprises 15 residues. The V end lost 3 bases, the J end lost 2 bases, and 10 bases lay between the germline ends.

The J gene is TRBJ1-2, the V gene TRBV2; the match to TRBD1 covers 9 bases. Germline lookup yields CDR1 SNHLY and CDR2 FYNNEI. Trimming took 8 bases from V and 0 from J; bases not matched to a gene: 1. The CDR3 consists of 13 residues. The CDR3 reads CASGTGSNYGYTF. DNA of the CDR3: TGTGCCAGCGGGACAGGGTCTAACTATGGCTACACCTTC.

This clone was counted a few times. The chain joins TRBV7-9 to TRBJ2-7; 8 nucleotides agree with TRBD1. This CDR3 has 17 residues. V lost 6 bases to trimming and J lost 0 bases; unmatched junction nucleotides: 13. The germline V gene encodes CDR1 SEHNR and CDR2 FQNEAQ (reference sequence). CDR3: CASRNPVGTGSSYEQYF. The CDR3 coding sequence is TGTGCCAGCAGGAATCCGGTCGGGACAGGCAGCTCCTACGAGCAGTACTTC.

This clone was counted only a few times. V is TRBV7-2 and J is TRBJ2-2, with TRBD2 as a possible D gene (7 bases). Germline CDR1 SGHTA, CDR2 FQGNSA. This CDR3 is built from 16 residues. Trimming took 1 base from V and 6 from J, leaving 15 bases between them. The CDR3 DNA reads TGTGCCAGCAGCTTAGGGCAGGGGAGGGTCGCCGGGGAGCTGTTTTTT. This encodes CASSLGQGRVAGELFF.

The chain links TRBV3-1 (or the pseudogene TRBV3-2) to TRBJ2-7; 7 positions agree with TRBD1. V lost 4 bases, J lost 0 bases, and 3 bases stayed unmatched. Germline V CDR1 and CDR2: LGHDT, YNNKEL (reference sequence). The CDR3 contains 14 residues. The CDR3 loop reads CASSRKGASYEQYF. The CDR3 DNA reads TGTGCCAGCAGCCGGAAGGGGGCCTCCTACGAGCAGTACTTC.